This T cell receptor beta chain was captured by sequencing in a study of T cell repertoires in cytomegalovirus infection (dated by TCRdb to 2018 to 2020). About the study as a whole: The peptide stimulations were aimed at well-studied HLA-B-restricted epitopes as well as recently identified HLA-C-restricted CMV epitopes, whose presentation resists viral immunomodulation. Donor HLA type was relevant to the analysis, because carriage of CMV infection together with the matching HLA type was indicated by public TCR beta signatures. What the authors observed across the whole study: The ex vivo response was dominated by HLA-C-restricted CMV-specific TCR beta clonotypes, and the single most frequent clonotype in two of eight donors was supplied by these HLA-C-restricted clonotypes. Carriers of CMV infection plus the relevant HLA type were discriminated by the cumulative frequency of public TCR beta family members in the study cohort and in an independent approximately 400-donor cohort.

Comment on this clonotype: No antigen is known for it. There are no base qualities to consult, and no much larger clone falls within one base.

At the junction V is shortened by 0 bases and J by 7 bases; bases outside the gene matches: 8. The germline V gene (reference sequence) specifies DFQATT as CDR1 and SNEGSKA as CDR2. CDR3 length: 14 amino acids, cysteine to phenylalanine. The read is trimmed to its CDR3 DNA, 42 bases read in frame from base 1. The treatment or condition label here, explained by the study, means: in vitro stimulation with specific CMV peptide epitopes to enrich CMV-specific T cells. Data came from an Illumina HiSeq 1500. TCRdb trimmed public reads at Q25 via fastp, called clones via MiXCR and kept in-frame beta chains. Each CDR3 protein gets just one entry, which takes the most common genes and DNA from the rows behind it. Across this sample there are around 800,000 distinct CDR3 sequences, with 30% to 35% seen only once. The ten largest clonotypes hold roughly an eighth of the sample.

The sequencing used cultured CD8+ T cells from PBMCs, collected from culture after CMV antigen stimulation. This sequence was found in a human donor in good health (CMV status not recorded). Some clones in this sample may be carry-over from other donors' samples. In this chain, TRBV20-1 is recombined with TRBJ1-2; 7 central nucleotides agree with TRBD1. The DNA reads TGCAGTGCTAGAGATGACAGGGCGGGCGTTGGCTACACCTTC. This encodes CSARDDRAGVGYTF.